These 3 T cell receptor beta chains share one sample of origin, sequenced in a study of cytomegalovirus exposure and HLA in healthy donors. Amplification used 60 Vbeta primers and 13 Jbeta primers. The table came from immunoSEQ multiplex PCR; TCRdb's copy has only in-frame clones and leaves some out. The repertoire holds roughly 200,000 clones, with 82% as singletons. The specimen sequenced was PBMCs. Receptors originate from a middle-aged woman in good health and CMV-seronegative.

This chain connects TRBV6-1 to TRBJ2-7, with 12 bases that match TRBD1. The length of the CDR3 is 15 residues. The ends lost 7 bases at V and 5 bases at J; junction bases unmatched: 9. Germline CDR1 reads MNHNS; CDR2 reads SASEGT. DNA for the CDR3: TGTGCCAGCATGGGAGGTGGGACAGGGGGCAACGAGCAGTACTTC. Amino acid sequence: CASMGGGTGGNEQYF.

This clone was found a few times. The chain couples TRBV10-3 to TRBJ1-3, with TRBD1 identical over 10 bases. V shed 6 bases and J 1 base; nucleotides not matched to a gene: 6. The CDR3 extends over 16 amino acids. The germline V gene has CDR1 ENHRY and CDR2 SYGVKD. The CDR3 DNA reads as TGTGCCATCAGCTCAGGACAGGGGGGATCTGGAAACACCATATATTTT. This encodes CAISSGQGGSGNTIYF.

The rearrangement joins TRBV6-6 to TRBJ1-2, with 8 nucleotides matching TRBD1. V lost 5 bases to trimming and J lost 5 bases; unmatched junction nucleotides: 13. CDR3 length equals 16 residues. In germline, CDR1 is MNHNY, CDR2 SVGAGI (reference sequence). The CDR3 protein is CASSPLKTGAPYGYTF. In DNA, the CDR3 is TGTGCCAGCAGTCCCCTTAAGACAGGGGCGCCATATGGCTACACCTTC.